This T cell receptor beta chain came from a study of cytomegalovirus exposure and HLA in healthy donors. Study-wide results and limits: The productive fraction for most TCR beta V segments was about 87% or about 30% in an earlier analysis. Later analysis suggested links between common viral pathogens and several top significant clusters. Across donors, presence/absence analyses took sequencing depth to be roughly uniform.

Likely unrecorded immune exposures existed in these nominally healthy donors. This clone was seen a handful of times. Its antigen is still unknown. PCR used 60 Vbeta primers and 13 Jbeta primers. The data were produced by immunoSEQ multiplex PCR, yet TCRdb's version contains in-frame clones alone and is incomplete. The profile shows some 160,000 clones, 77% of them singletons. This CDR3 has 13 residues. Trimming took 7 bases from V and 4 from J, leaving 16 bases between them. Germline assignment: CDR1 GTSNPN and CDR2 SVGIG (reference sequence). The sequence was collected from a woman in her 30s in good health and CMV-seronegative. The chain couples TRBV30 to TRBJ1-1; perhaps TRBD1 as D (5 bases). The sequenced sample consisted of PBMCs. The CDR3 reads CASPGGRGTEAFF. The CDR3 coding sequence is TGTGCCTCACCGGGGGGGAGGGGCACTGAAGCTTTCTTT.